These 12 T cell receptor beta chains were sequenced from one sample in a study of T cells in Graves' hyperthyroidism and ophthalmopathy. TCR beta CDR3 regions were amplified from RNA transcripts. TCR CDR3 regions were first amplified by RT-PCR with HTBI primers. TCRdb reprocessed the multiplex PCR reads with MiXCR, giving one entry per CDR3 protein. The sample has approximately 560,000 distinct CDR3 sequences, 15% to 18% seen once. Sequencing was carried out using blood. Every receptor here comes from a woman in her 30s with Graves' hyperthyroidism.

At least ten counts were recorded for this clonotype. The chain carries TRBV3-1 and TRBJ2-7, with D possibly being TRBD1 or TRBD2 (6 bases each). The germline CDR1 and CDR2 sequences are LGHDT and YNNKEL (reference sequence). CDR3 size: 15 residues. The V and J ends lost 3 bases and 2 bases respectively, with 14 bases between them. The CDR3 loop is CASSQGGRGPYEQYF. DNA of the CDR3: TGTGCCAGCAGCCAGGGGGGCAGGGGCCCCTACGAGCAGTACTTC.

The V and J genes are TRBV3-1 and TRBJ2-1; D possibly matches TRBD1 or TRBD2 (5 bases each). The CDR3 is 16 residues long. Looked up from germline, CDR1 is LGHDT and CDR2 is YNNKEL (reference sequence). V was cut by 1 base and J by 5 bases, with 15 bases left in between. The CDR3 nucleotides read TGTGCCAGCAGCCAAGTCTGGGACGGACCCCACAATGAGCAGTTCTTC. This codes for CASSQVWDGPHNEQFF.

This clonotype was seen at least ten times. V and J are TRBV20-1 and TRBJ2-1; 7 bases agree with TRBD2. J lost 7 bases, V lost 1 base, and 7 bases had no gene match. The length of the CDR3 is 14 residues. Germline CDR1 DFQATT, CDR2 SNEGSKA (reference sequence). CDR3 nucleotide sequence: TGCAGTGCTAGAGCGGGCGGGAGCTTTAATGAGCAGTTCTTC. Protein sequence: CSARAGGSFNEQFF.

The V gene is TRBV6-2 or TRBV6-3, the J gene TRBJ2-1, with TRBD2 matching 7 bases. There are 16 residues in the CDR3. Germline V lookup: CDR1 MNHEY, CDR2 SVGEGT. V lost 2 bases, J lost 7 bases, and 11 bases stayed unmatched. For the CDR3, the DNA is TGTGCCAGCAGTTACGGGTTTCTAGCGGAACTTAATGAGCAGTTCTTC. Its protein product is CASSYGFLAELNEQFF.

The genes are TRBV19 and TRBJ1-2; D ambiguous. This CDR3 is built from 15 residues. Germline values: CDR1 LNHDA, CDR2 SQIVND (reference sequence). The germline V and J ends were trimmed by 1 base and 4 bases, with 13 bases remaining between them. The CDR3 DNA sequence: TGTGCCAGTAGTATAGTCGGGGAACTCTCCTATGGCTACACCTTC. Protein product: CASSIVGELSYGYTF.

The V call is TRBV7-9, the J call TRBJ1-4; D gene unclear. Germline V CDR1 and CDR2: SEHNR, FQNEAQ (reference sequence). The V gene lost 5 bases and the J gene lost 6 bases, with 10 bases spanning the gap. The CDR3 has 13 amino acids. This chain's CDR3 is CASSPDNDEKLFF. The CDR3 DNA follows: TGTGCCAGCAGCCCTGACAATGATGAAAAACTGTTTTTT.

This clonotype was detected many times. CDR3: CSVDTDRGLNGEQFF. CDR3 in DNA: TGCAGCGTAGATACGGACAGGGGGCTAAACGGTGAGCAGTTCTTC. The genes are TRBV29-1 and TRBJ2-1, with TRBD1 identical over 11 bases. This CDR3 has 15 residues. With 6 bases clipped from V and 9 bases from J, the junction kept 13 bases outside the gene matches. Germline V gives CDR1 SQVTM, CDR2 ANQGSEA.

This clonotype has more than one count but fewer than ten. The chain is built from TRBV7-3 and TRBJ1-2, with TRBD1 matching over 8 bases. The CDR3 has 14 residues. The germline CDR1 and CDR2 sequences are SGHTA and FQGTGA. J was trimmed by 7 bases and V by 4 bases; bases with no gene match: 8. Here the CDR3 DNA reads TGTGCCAGCAGCTCGGACAGGGACGGTGGTGGCTACACCTTC. It yields the protein CASSSDRDGGGYTF.

The sample holds many counts of this clonotype. The chain links TRBV19 to TRBJ2-7; 12 bases are shared with TRBD1. The CDR3 is made up of 15 amino acids. The trim removed 5 bases at V and 6 bases at J, leaving 8 bases unmatched. CDR1 and CDR2 (germline): LNHDA, SQIVND (reference sequence). CDR3 sequence: CASSAPGQGAGEQYF. In nucleotides, the CDR3 is TGTGCCAGTAGTGCCCCGGGACAGGGGGCAGGCGAGCAGTACTTC.

This clonotype was seen repeatedly, ten times or more. The CDR3 region is CASSRKGVAEAFF. The DNA for the CDR3 is TGTGCCAGCAGCCGTAAGGGGGTGGCTGAAGCTTTCTTT. The chain has TRBV13 and TRBJ1-1, with TRBD1 as a possible D gene (6 bases). Germline loops: CDR1 PRHDT, CDR2 FYEKMQ (reference sequence). The V end lost 5 bases, the J end lost 6 bases, and 13 bases lay between the germline ends. The CDR3 is 13 residues long.

Details on this clonotype: This clone may be a read error of a much larger clone one base away. This chain joins TRBV6-1 and TRBJ2-2, with 7 nucleotides matching TRBD2. The ends lost 6 bases at V and 7 bases at J; junction bases unmatched: 11. The CDR3 loop spans 15 amino acids. Per the germline V gene, CDR1 is MNHNS and CDR2 is SASEGT. In DNA, the CDR3 is TGTGCCAGCAGCGGAGCGGGATGGCCGGACGGGGAGCTGTTTTTT. Amino acid sequence: CASSGAGWPDGELFF.

This clonotype was seen repeatedly, ten times or more. The rearrangement uses TRBV19 and TRBJ1-5, with 10 bases that match TRBD1. The CDR3 totals 15 residues. Germline CDR1 LNHDA, CDR2 SQIVND (reference sequence). Losses at the gene ends were 8 bases for V and 1 base for J; bases not matched to a gene: 5. The CDR3 spells CASARGQGSNQPQHF. CDR3 DNA: TGTGCCAGTGCCAGGGGACAGGGGAGCAATCAGCCCCAGCATTTT.